This TCR beta chain originates from a study of T cell repertoires in cytomegalovirus infection. Whole-study context: The public TCR beta signatures pointed to both CMV infection and matching HLA type.

Study-level findings and limits: Summed frequency of shared TCR beta families picked out CMV carriers who also had the relevant HLA. What dominated the ex vivo response were HLA-C-restricted CMV-specific TCR beta clonotypes.

This CDR3 has 15 residues. J lost 4 bases, V lost 6 bases, and 3 bases had no gene match. Germline V CDR1 and CDR2: SEHNR, FQNEAQ (reference sequence). TCRdb processed the reads anew with MiXCR; each CDR3 protein has one entry. The sample has around 440,000 distinct CDR3 sequences, roughly 10% seen once; the top ten hold about 10%. This clonotype occurred many times. As yet, its antigen is unknown. The sequence was obtained from a human donor in good health (CMV status not recorded). Some clones in this sample may be carry-over from other donors' samples. This sequence joins TRBV7-9 and TRBJ2-2; 12 bases align to TRBD1. Sample: PBMCs. CDR3 in DNA: TGTGCCAGCAGGGGGGGACAGGGGGCCACCGGGGAGCTGTTTTTT. It yields the protein CASRGGQGATGELFF.